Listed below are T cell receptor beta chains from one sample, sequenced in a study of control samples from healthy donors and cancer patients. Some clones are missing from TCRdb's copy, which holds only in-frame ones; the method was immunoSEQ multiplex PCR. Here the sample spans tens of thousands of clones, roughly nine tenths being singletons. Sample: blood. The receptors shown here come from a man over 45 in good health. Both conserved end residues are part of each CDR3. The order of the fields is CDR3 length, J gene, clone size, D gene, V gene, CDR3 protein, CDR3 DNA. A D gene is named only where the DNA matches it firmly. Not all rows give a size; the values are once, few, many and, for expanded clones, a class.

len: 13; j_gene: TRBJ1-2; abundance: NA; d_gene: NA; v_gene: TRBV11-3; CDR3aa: CASSRAANYGYTF; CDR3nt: TGTGCCAGCAGCCGGGCGGCTAACTATGGCTACACCTTC
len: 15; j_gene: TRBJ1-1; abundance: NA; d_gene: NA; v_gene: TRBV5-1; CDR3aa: CASSLDWGRGTEAFF; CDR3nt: TGCGCCAGCAGCTTGGACTGGGGCCGGGGAACTGAAGCTTTCTTT
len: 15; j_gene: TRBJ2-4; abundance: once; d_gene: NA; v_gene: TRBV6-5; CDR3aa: CASRGSLLAKNIQYF; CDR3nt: TGTGCCAGCAGGGGCAGCTTACTAGCCAAAAACATTCAGTACTTC
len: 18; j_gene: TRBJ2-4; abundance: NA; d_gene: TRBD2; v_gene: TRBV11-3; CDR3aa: CASSLRLAGAAAKNIQYF; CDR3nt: TGTGCCAGCAGCCTACGACTAGCGGGGGCCGCTGCCAAAAACATTCAGTACTTC
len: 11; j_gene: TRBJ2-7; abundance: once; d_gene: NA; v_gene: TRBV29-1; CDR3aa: CSAGQNNEQYF; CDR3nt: TGCAGCGCAGGACAGAATAACGAGCAGTACTTC
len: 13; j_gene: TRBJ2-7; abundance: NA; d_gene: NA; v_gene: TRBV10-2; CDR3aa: CASKSTVTYEQYF; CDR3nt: TGCGCCAGCAAATCAACCGTAACCTACGAGCAGTACTTC
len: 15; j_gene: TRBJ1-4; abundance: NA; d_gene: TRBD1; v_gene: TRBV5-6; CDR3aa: CASSRTGGTEEKLFF; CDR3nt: TGTGCCAGCAGTCGGACAGGGGGCACGGAGGAAAAACTGTTTTTT
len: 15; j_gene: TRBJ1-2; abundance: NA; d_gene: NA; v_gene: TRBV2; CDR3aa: CASSDVRGPAYGYTF; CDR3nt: TGTGCCAGCAGTGACGTACGGGGGCCGGCTTATGGCTACACCTTC
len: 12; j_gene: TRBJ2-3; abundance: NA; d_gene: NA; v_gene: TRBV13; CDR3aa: CASSLRGDTQYF; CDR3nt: TGTGCCAGCAGCTTAAGGGGAGATACGCAGTATTTT
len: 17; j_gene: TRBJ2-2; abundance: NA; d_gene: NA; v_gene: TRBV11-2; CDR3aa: CASSRGGPGLRSGELFF; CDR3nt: TGTGCCAGCAGCCGAGGGGGGCCGGGACTTAGGAGCGGGGAGCTGTTTTTT
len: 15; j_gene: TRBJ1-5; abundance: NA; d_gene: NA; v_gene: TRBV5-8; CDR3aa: CASSSRGGGNQPQHF; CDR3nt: TGTGCCAGCAGCTCTCGCGGGGGTGGCAATCAGCCCCAGCATTTT
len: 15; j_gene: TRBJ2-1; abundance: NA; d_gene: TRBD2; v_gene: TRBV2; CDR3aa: CASSGGLAGPNEQFF; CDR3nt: TGTGCCAGCAGTGGCGGACTAGCGGGCCCCAATGAGCAGTTCTTC
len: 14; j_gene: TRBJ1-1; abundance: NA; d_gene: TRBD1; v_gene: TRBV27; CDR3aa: CASSQGQGNTEAFF; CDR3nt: TGTGCCAGCAGTCAAGGACAGGGGAACACTGAAGCTTTCTTT
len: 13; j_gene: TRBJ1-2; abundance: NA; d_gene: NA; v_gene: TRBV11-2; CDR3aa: CASSLDYRDGYTF; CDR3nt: TGTGCCAGCAGCTTAGACTACAGGGACGGCTACACCTTC
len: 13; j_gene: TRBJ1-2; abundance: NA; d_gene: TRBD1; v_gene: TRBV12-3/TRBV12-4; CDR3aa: CASRSGTAYGYTF; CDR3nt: TGTGCCAGCCGGTCCGGGACAGCCTATGGCTACACCTTC
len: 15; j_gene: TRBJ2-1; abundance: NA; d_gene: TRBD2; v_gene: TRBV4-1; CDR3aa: CASSQDGGGLDEQFF; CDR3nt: TGCGCCAGCAGCCAAGACGGCGGGGGGCTAGATGAGCAGTTCTTC
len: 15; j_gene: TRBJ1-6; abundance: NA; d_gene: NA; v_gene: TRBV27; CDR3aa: CASSLQGSHNSPLHF; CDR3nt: TGTGCCAGCAGCCTTCAGGGTTCTCATAATTCACCCCTCCACTTT
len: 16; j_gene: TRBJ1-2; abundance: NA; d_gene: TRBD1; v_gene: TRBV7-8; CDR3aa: CASSLGGAGGNYGYTF; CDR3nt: TGTGCCAGCAGCTTAGGGGGGGCAGGGGGTAACTATGGCTACACCTTC
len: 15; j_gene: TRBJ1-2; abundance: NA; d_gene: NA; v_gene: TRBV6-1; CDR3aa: CASSEARGSPYGYTF; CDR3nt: TGTGCCAGCAGTGAAGCGCGAGGATCGCCCTATGGCTACACCTTC
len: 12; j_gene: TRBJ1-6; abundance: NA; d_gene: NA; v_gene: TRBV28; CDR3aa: CASSKEYSPLHF; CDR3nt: TGTGCCAGCAGTAAAGAGTATTCACCCCTCCACTTT
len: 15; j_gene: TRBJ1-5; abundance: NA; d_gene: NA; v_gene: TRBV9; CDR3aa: CASSPSRGFNQPQHF; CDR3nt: TGTGCCAGCAGCCCCTCGAGAGGCTTTAATCAGCCCCAGCATTTT
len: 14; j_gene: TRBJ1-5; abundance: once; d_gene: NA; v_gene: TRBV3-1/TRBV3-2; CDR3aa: CASSQEFVNQPQHF; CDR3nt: TGTGCCAGCAGCCAAGAGTTCGTCAATCAGCCCCAGCATTTT
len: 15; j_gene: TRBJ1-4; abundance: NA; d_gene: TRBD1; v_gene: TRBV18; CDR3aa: CASSPRTGWNEKLFF; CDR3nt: TGTGCCAGCTCACCACGGACAGGGTGGAATGAAAAACTGTTTTTT
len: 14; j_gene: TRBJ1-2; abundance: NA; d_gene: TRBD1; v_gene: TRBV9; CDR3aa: CARSGGGQGYGYTF; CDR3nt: TGTGCCCGCAGCGGGGGGGGACAGGGGTATGGCTACACCTTC
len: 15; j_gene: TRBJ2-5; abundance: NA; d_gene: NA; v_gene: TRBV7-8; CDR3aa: CASSLETLQGATQYF; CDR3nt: TGTGCCAGCAGCTTAGAAACCCTCCAGGGCGCGACCCAGTACTTC
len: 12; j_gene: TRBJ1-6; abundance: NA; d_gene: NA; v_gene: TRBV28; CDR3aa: CASNSGSSPLHF; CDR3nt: TGTGCCAGCAACTCGGGAAGTTCACCCCTCCACTTT
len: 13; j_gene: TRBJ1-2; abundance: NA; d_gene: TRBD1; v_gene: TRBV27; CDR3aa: CASSSTGAYGYTF; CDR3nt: TGTGCCAGCAGTTCCACAGGGGCGTATGGCTACACCTTC
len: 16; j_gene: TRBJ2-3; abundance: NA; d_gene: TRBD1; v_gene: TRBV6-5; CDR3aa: CASSYSRTGAADTQYF; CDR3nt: TGTGCCAGCAGTTATTCACGGACAGGGGCGGCAGATACGCAGTATTTT
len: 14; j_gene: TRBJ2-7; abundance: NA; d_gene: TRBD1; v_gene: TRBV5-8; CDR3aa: CASSLGQGGYEQYF; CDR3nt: TGTGCCAGCAGCTTGGGACAGGGTGGCTACGAGCAGTACTTC
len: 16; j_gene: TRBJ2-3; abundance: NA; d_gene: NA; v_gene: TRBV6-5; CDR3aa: CASSYSRFGRTDTQYF; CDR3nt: TGTGCCAGCAGTTACTCCCGCTTTGGAAGGACAGATACGCAGTATTTT
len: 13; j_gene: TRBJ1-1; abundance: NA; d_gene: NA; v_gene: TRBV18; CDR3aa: CASTRTANTEAFF; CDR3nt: TGTGCCAGCACCCGGACAGCTAACACTGAAGCTTTCTTT
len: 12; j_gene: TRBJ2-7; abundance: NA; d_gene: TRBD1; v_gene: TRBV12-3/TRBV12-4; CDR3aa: CASSRDRGEQYF; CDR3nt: TGTGCCAGCAGCCGCGACAGGGGTGAGCAGTACTTC
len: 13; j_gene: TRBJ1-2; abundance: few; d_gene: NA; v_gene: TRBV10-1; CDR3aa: CASSESEGQGYTF; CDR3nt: TGCGCCAGCAGTGAGTCAGAGGGGCAAGGCTACACCTTC
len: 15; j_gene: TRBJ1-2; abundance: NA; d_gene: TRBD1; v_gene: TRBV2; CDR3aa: CASSESGTGAYGYTF; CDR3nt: TGTGCCAGCAGTGAAAGTGGGACAGGCGCCTATGGCTACACCTTC
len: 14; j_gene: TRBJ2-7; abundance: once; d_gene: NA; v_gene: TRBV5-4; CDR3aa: CASSWGGVFYEQYF; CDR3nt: TGTGCCAGCAGCTGGGGGGGCGTCTTCTACGAGCAGTACTTC
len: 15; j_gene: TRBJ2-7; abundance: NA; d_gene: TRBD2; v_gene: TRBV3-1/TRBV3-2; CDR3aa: CASSPSGTRTNEQYF; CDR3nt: TGTGCCAGCAGCCCTAGCGGGACAAGGACCAACGAGCAGTACTTC
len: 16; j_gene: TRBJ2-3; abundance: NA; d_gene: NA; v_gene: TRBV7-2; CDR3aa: CASSSTRRTFTDTQYF; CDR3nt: TGTGCCAGCAGCTCCACTCGCCGAACTTTCACAGATACGCAGTATTTT
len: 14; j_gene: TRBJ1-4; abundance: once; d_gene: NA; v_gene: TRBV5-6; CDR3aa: CASSLWGLREKLFF; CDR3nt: TGTGCCAGCAGCTTGTGGGGGTTGCGTGAAAAACTGTTTTTT
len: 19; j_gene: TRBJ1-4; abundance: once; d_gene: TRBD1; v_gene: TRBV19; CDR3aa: CASSIYRDRGYKMSEKLFF; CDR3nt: TGTGCCAGTAGTATATACCGGGACAGGGGGTATAAGATGAGTGAAAAACTGTTTTTT
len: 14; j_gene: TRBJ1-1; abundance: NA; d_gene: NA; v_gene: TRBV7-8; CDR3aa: CASSPQPALTEAFF; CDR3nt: TGTGCCAGCAGCCCACAACCAGCCCTCACTGAAGCTTTCTTT
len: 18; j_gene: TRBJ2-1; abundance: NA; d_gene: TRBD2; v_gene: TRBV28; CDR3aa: CASSPHTLLAGAYNEQFF; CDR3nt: TGTGCCAGCAGTCCACACACACTCCTAGCGGGGGCCTACAATGAGCAGTTCTTC
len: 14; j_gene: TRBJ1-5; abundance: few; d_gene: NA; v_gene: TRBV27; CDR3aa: CASSSRVGGQPQHF; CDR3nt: TGTGCCAGCAGTTCAAGGGTAGGGGGTCAGCCCCAGCATTTT
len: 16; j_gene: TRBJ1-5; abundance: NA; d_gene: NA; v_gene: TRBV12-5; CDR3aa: CASALWWARSNQPQHF; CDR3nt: TGTGCTAGTGCTCTCTGGTGGGCTAGGAGTAATCAGCCCCAGCATTTT
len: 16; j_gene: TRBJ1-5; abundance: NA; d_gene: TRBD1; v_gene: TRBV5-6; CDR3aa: CASSLGDRQGNQPQHF; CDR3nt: TGTGCCAGCAGCTTGGGGGATCGACAGGGGAATCAGCCCCAGCATTTT
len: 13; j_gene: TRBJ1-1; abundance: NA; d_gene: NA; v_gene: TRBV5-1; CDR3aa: CASRYSQETEAFF; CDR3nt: TGCGCCAGCAGGTATTCCCAGGAGACTGAAGCTTTCTTT
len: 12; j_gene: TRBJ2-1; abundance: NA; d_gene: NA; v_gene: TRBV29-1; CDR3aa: CSVAFGYNEQFF; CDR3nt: TGCAGCGTTGCGTTCGGCTACAATGAGCAGTTCTTC
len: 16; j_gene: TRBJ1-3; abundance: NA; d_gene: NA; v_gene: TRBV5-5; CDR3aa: CASSLNRASSGNTIYF; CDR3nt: TGTGCCAGCAGCTTAAACCGGGCAAGCTCTGGAAACACCATATATTTT
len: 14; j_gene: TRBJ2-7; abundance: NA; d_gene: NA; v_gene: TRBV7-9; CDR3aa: CASSSSGTSGEQYF; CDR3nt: TGTGCCAGCAGCTCCTCCGGGACATCGGGGGAGCAGTACTTC
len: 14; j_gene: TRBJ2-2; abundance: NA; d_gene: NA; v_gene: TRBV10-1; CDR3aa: CASSGNRVAGELFF; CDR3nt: TGCGCCAGCAGTGGAAACAGGGTCGCCGGGGAGCTGTTTTTT